Listed here are 27 T cell receptor beta chains from one sample, sequenced in a study of beta chain features in type 1 diabetes. The study reverse transcribed the entire isolated RNA, so it sequenced expressed TCRB transcripts. Clones were sequenced by immunoSEQ multiplex PCR, and TCRdb holds only the in-frame ones, with some missing. The table includes about 400,000 clones, 10% to 15% detected once. Sequencing input: naive CD4+ T cells from blood. The receptors were gathered from a man aged 18 to 35 in good health.

The chain is built from TRBV7-3 and TRBJ2-5; possibly TRBD1 for D (6 bases). The V gene lost 5 bases and the J gene lost 4 bases, with 11 bases spanning the gap. The CDR3 runs to 13 residues. Per the germline V gene, CDR1 is SGHTA and CDR2 is FQGTGA. The CDR3 DNA sequence: TGTGCCAGCAGCCCTCAGGGGCGAGAGACCCAGTACTTC. This encodes CASSPQGRETQYF.

The V and J genes are TRBV5-4 and TRBJ2-3; D possibly corresponds to TRBD1 (6 bases). CDR3 length: 15 amino acids. V lost 6 bases and J lost 3, with 17 bases in between. Per germline, CDR1 SGHNT and CDR2 YYREEE (reference sequence). The CDR3 loop reads CASTLAGVRTDTQYF. Here the CDR3 DNA reads TGTGCCAGCACTCTCGCAGGGGTGAGGACAGATACGCAGTATTTT.

The rearrangement links TRBV9 to TRBJ1-1, with D possibly matching TRBD1 (5 bases). V was pared by 1 base and J by 1 base, with 11 bases between. The CDR3 loop spans 15 amino acids. Germline CDR1 SGDLS, CDR2 YYNGEE. The CDR3 sequence is CASSVLGTSNTEAFF. In DNA, the CDR3 is TGTGCCAGCAGCGTACTGGGGACTTCGAACACTGAAGCTTTCTTT.

V is TRBV5-1 and J is TRBJ2-7; D is possibly TRBD2 (6 bases). V lost 2 bases, J lost 2 bases, and 17 bases lay in between. CDR1 SGHRS and CDR2 YFSETQ come from the germline V gene. The CDR3 has 16 residues. The CDR3 is CASSFLLGREAYEQYF. Written as DNA, the CDR3 is TGCGCCAGCAGCTTCTTACTCGGCAGGGAGGCCTACGAGCAGTACTTC.

The chain carries TRBV9 and TRBJ2-2, with 9 bases fitting TRBD1. Looked up from germline, CDR1 is SGDLS and CDR2 is YYNGEE. After removal of 1 base from V and 3 bases from J, the junction contained 4 bases not matched to a gene. The CDR3 covers 16 residues. The CDR3 DNA is TGTGCCAGCAGCGTATTCGGACAGGGGCACACCGGGGAGCTGTTTTTT. It encodes CASSVFGQGHTGELFF.

This chain uses TRBV21-1 with TRBJ2-7; the D segment call TRBD2 is taken from the table without a DNA check. TRBV21-1 is flagged as a pseudogene. CDR3 length: 14 residues. The CDR3 protein is CASSVLAHGGVQYF. In DNA form, the CDR3 reads TGTGCCAGCAGCGTACTAGCGCACGGAGGCGTGCAGTACTTC.

The V gene is TRBV5-4, the J gene TRBJ1-1, with a possible D match to TRBD1 (5 bases). The CDR3 extends over 15 amino acids. V was pared by 4 bases and J by 2 bases, with 15 bases between. Germline V gives CDR1 SGHNT, CDR2 YYREEE (reference sequence). This CDR3 reads CASSPSGGVNTEAFF. For the CDR3, the DNA is TGTGCCAGCAGCCCCAGTGGGGGGGTAAACACTGAAGCTTTCTTT.

In its sample, this clone was seen a few times. The rearrangement links TRBV7-3 to TRBJ2-2, with 7 positions matching TRBD1. The germline CDR1 and CDR2 sequences are SGHTA and FQGTGA. The CDR3 loop spans 15 amino acids. After removal of 2 bases from V and 4 bases from J, the junction contained 4 bases not matched to a gene. The CDR3 bases are TGTGCCAGCAGCTTAGGGGCAGGGGGCACCGGGGAGCTGTTTTTT. Translated: CASSLGAGGTGELFF. The full variable domain, completed using reference TRBV7-3 and TRBJ2-2, is GAGVSQTPSNKVTEKGKYVELRCDPISGHTALYWYRQSLGQGPEFLIYFQGTGAADDSGLPNDRFFAVRPEGSVSTLKIQRTERGDSAVYLCASSLGAGGTGELFFGEGSRLTVL.

The chain couples TRBV9 to TRBJ2-7, with TRBD1 matching 7 bases. Trimming took 3 bases from V and 2 from J; bases not matched to a gene: 11. The CDR3 is 16 residues long. Germline CDR1 and CDR2: SGDLS and YYNGEE. This CDR3 reads CASSEFGQAIPYEQYF. CDR3 DNA: TGTGCCAGCAGCGAGTTCGGACAGGCGATTCCCTACGAGCAGTACTTC.

This clone came up a few times. The chain's CDR3 is CASSGQYHNQPQHF. CDR3 DNA: TGTGCCAGCAGTGGTCAGTACCACAATCAGCCCCAGCATTTT. The chain is built from TRBV6-1 and TRBJ1-5; D uncertain. V lost 4 bases and J 3 bases, leaving 10 bases between the germline ends. Germline lookup yields CDR1 MNHNS and CDR2 SASEGT. The CDR3 runs to 14 residues.

This clone was picked up a small number of times. The chain links TRBV7-3 to TRBJ2-1, with 11 bases aligning to TRBD2. This CDR3 is 14 amino acids long. V gave up 5 bases and J gave up 7 bases; unmatched junction bases: 4. Germline V gene sequence: CDR1 SGHTA, CDR2 FQGTGA. This chain's CDR3 is CASSRASGRNEQFF. CDR3 in DNA: TGTGCCAGCAGCCGTGCTAGCGGGAGGAATGAGCAGTTCTTC.

The genes are TRBV6-5 and TRBJ2-7; TRBD1 aligns across 9 bases. The trim removed 6 bases at V and 2 bases at J, leaving 8 bases unmatched. Germline V CDR1 and CDR2: MNHEY, SVGAGI. The CDR3 extends over 15 amino acids. The CDR3 loop reads CASRETGQGPYEQYF. CDR3 nucleotide sequence: TGTGCCAGCAGAGAGACGGGACAGGGACCCTACGAGCAGTACTTC.

A few counts support this clone. The chain links TRBV29-1 to TRBJ2-3, with D unresolved. The length of the CDR3 is 15 residues. Trimming left V 2 bases short and J 2 bases short, with 14 bases between. Looked up from germline, CDR1 is SQVTM and CDR2 is ANQGSEA. The CDR3 sequence is CSVESTLSDTDTQYF. The CDR3 DNA follows: TGCAGCGTTGAAAGTACTCTGTCCGACACAGATACGCAGTATTTT.

V and J are TRBV6-5 and TRBJ2-5; 9 bases are a match to TRBD1. Germline V gives CDR1 MNHEY, CDR2 SVGAGI. This CDR3 is 13 amino acids long. After removal of 4 bases from V and 9 bases from J, the junction contained 6 bases not matched to a gene. This CDR3 reads CASSLTGGSAQYF. The CDR3, as DNA: TGTGCCAGCAGTTTGACAGGGGGGAGTGCCCAGTACTTC.

This clone came up a few times. The chain employs TRBV7-8 and TRBJ2-7; the D gene is possibly TRBD1 (6 bases). The germline V and J ends were trimmed by 4 bases and 1 base, with 11 bases remaining between them. The CDR3 length is 14 residues. CDR1 is SGHVS, CDR2 FQNEAQ, per germline. CDR3: CASSSYRESYEQYF. CDR3 nucleotides: TGTGCCAGCAGCTCGTACAGGGAATCCTACGAGCAGTACTTC.

This clone has only a few counts. This chain links TRBV11-3 with TRBJ2-1; TRBD1 is a possible D gene (5 bases). The CDR3 has 15 amino acids. Germline assignment: CDR1 SGHNT and CDR2 YENEEA. The V end was cut by 1 base, the J end by 8 bases, with 15 bases between. The CDR3: CASSLGSGAWDEQFF. The CDR3 coding sequence is TGTGCCAGCAGCTTAGGGTCTGGGGCTTGGGATGAGCAGTTCTTC.

This clone came up a few times. The chain is built from TRBV7-2 and TRBJ2-3; 10 bases map to TRBD2. V lost 4 bases and J lost 2; bases outside the gene matches: 3. The CDR3 runs to 15 residues. Germline loops: CDR1 SGHTA, CDR2 FQGNSA. CDR3 protein: CASSYGLAVTDTQYF. CDR3 nucleotides: TGTGCCAGCAGCTACGGACTAGCGGTCACAGATACGCAGTATTTT. Using reference TRBV7-2 and TRBJ2-3 for the parts outside the CDR3, the full variable domain is GAGVSQSPSNKVTEKGKDVELRCDPISGHTALYWYRQSLGQGLEFLIYFQGNSAPDKSGLPSDRFSAERTGGSVSTLTIQRTQQEDSAVYLCASSYGLAVTDTQYFGPGTRLTVL.

This sequence joins TRBV28 and TRBJ1-4; D gene unclear. The CDR3 covers 13 residues. From germline, CDR1 is MDHEN and CDR2 SYDVKM. Trimming cost V 3 bases and J 7 bases, with 9 bases left between them. The CDR3 spells CASSLGRVEKLFF. Here the CDR3 DNA reads TGTGCCAGCAGTTTGGGTCGGGTTGAAAAACTGTTTTTT.

The V gene is TRBV5-1, the J gene TRBJ1-1, with 7 nucleotides matching TRBD1. Germline V CDR1 and CDR2: SGHRS, YFSETQ. CDR3 length: 13 amino acids. The V segment lost 0 bases and the J segment 10 bases; nucleotides outside the gene matches: 6. CDR3 residues: CASSLETGPTAFF. DNA for the CDR3: TGCGCCAGCAGCTTGGAGACAGGGCCCACAGCTTTCTTT.

This clone showed up just a few times. The DNA for the CDR3 is TGTGCCAGCAGTGAAGCGCTTCCCGGGGGGGGCTACGAGCAGTACTTC. Translation gives CASSEALPGGGYEQYF. The rearrangement uses TRBV2 and TRBJ2-7; 8 bases fit TRBD2. The V and J ends lost 0 bases and 3 bases, in that order; junction bases with no gene match: 7. Germline V lookup: CDR1 SNHLY, CDR2 FYNNEI. This CDR3 spans 16 amino acids.

This clone has just a few counts. This chain uses TRBV5-1 with TRBJ1-3; D might be TRBD1 (5 bases). The CDR3 length is 17 residues. V was clipped by 0 bases and J by 1 base, with 14 bases between them. CDR1 and CDR2 from the germline V gene are SGHRS and YFSETQ. CDR3: CASSLDGRGESGNTIYF. CDR3 nucleotide sequence: TGCGCCAGCAGCTTGGACGGTCGGGGGGAATCTGGAAACACCATATATTTT.

This clone was counted between two and nine times. V is TRBV7-2 and J is TRBJ2-5, with TRBD2 matching 13 bases. The V and J ends lost 5 bases and 7 bases, in that order; junction bases with no gene match: 7. CDR1 is SGHTA and CDR2 is FQGNSA in the germline V gene. The CDR3 is made up of 15 amino acids. CDR3 region: CASSRTSGSRVTQYF. In DNA, the CDR3 is TGTGCCAGCAGCCGGACTAGCGGGAGTAGGGTGACCCAGTACTTC.

The genes are TRBV7-2 and TRBJ2-3; the D is unclear. Between the trimmed V and J ends, which lost 0 bases and 6 bases, there was a span of 7 bases. The CDR3 spans 13 residues. The germline V gene encodes CDR1 SGHTA and CDR2 FQGNSA. The CDR3 DNA sequence: TGTGCCAGCAGCTTAGCGGGCCCGGATACGCAGTATTTT. This sequence encodes CASSLAGPDTQYF.

V usage is TRBV28 and J usage is TRBJ2-7, with D unresolved. The CDR3 length is 14 residues. Germline V gene lookup returns CDR1 MDHEN and CDR2 SYDVKM. The V gene lost 7 bases and the J gene lost 3 bases, with 16 bases spanning the gap. The CDR3: CASTPETRIYEQYF. CDR3 bases: TGTGCCAGCACCCCGGAGACCCGGATCTACGAGCAGTACTTC.

The chain carries TRBV4-3 and TRBJ1-4; weak D call: TRBD1 (5 bases). CDR3 length equals 19 residues. Trimming stripped 1 base from V and 1 base from J, with 19 bases between. The germline V gene has CDR1 LGHNA and CDR2 YSLEER. CDR3 residues: CASSQGPQGRYGTNEKLFF. The CDR3 DNA reads as TGCGCCAGCAGCCAAGGGCCCCAGGGCCGGTATGGAACTAATGAAAAACTGTTTTTT.

This clone was found a few times. This chain uses TRBV7-3 with TRBJ1-2; D is undetermined. The CDR3 sequence is 14 residues long. Trimming left V 0 bases short and J 6 bases short, with 11 bases between. CDR1 and CDR2 (germline): SGHTA, FQGTGA. The CDR3 DNA sequence: TGTGCCAGCAGCTTAACCGCGGCGGGAGATGGCTACACCTTC. Encoded protein: CASSLTAAGDGYTF.

The V and J genes are TRBV7-2 and TRBJ2-3, with a possible D match to TRBD1 (6 bases). Trimming left V 5 bases short and J 2 bases short, with 14 bases between. Germline lookup yields CDR1 SGHTA and CDR2 FQGNSA. This CDR3 is 15 amino acids long. The CDR3 sequence is CASSPGHRYTDTQYF. In nucleotides, the CDR3 is TGTGCCAGCAGCCCGGGACACCGTTACACAGATACGCAGTATTTT.